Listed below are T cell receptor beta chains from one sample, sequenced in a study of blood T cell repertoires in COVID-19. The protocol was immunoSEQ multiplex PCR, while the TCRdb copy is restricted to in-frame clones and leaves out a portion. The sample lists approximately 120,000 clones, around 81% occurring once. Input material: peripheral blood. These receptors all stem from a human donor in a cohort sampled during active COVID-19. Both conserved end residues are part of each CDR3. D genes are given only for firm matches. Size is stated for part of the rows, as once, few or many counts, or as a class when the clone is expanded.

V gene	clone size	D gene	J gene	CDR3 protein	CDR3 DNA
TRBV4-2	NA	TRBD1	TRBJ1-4	CASSRKGQTNEKLFF	TGTGCCAGCAGCCGCAAGGGACAGACTAATGAAAAACTGTTTTTT
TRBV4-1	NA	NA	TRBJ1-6	CASSQDPRGLGRVGSPLHF	TGCGCCAGCAGCCAAGATCCCCGCGGTCTGGGCAGGGTTGGTTCACCCCTCCACTTT
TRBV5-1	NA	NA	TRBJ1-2	CASSLGGGNTNYGYTF	TGCGCCAGCAGCTTGGGCGGGGGGAACACTAACTATGGCTACACCTTC
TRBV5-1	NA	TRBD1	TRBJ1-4	CASSSTGTDEKLFF	TGCGCCAGCAGCTCGACAGGGACGGATGAAAAACTGTTTTTT
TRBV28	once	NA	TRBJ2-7	CASSSGGNYYEQYF	TGTGCCAGCAGTTCTGGGGGGAACTACTACGAGCAGTACTTC
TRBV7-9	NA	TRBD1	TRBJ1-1	CASILSTGSGTEAFF	TGTGCCAGCATCTTATCGACAGGGAGTGGCACTGAAGCTTTCTTT
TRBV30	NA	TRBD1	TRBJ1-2	CACNRGQGNYGYTF	TGTGCCTGTAACCGGGGACAGGGGAACTATGGCTACACCTTC
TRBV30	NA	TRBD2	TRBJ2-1	CAWSSGGPGFF	TGTGCCTGGAGTAGCGGGGGACCCGGGTTCTTC
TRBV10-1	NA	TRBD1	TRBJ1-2	CASSRAGDSSMLTF	TGCGCCAGCAGTCGCGCAGGGGACAGCTCTATGCTCACCTTC
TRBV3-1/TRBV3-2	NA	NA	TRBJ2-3	CASSQRAAARLTDTQYF	TGTGCCAGCAGCCAAAGAGCAGCGGCCCGTCTCACAGATACGCAGTATTTT
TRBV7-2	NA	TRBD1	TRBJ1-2	CASSSGTGTYGYTF	TGTGCCAGCAGCTCCGGGACAGGGACTTATGGCTACACCTTC